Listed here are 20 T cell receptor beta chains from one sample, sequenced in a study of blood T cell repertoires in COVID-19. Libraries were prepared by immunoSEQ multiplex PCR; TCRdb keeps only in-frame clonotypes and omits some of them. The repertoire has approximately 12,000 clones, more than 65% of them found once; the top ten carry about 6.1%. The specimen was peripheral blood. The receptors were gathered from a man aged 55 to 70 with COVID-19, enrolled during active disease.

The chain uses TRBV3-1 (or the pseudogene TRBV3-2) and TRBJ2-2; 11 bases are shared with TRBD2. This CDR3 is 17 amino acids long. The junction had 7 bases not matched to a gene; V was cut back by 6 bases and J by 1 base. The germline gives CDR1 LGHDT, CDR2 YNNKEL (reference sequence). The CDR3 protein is CASRASGGPRNTGELFF. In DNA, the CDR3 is TGTGCCAGCAGAGCTAGCGGGGGGCCACGGAACACCGGGGAGCTGTTTTTT.

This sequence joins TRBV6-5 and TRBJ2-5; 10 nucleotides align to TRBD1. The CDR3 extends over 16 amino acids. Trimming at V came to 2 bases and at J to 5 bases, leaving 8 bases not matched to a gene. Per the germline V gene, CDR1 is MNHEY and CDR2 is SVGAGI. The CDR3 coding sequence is TGTGCCAGCAGTTACAACGACAGGGGGCTCGGCGAGACCCAGTACTTC. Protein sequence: CASSYNDRGLGETQYF.

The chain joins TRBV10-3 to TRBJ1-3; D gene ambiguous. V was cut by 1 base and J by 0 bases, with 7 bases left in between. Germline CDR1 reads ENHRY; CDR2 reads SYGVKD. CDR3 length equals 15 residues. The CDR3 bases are TGTGCCATCAGTGAGTGGAGTAGCTCTGGAAACACCATATATTTT. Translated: CAISEWSSSGNTIYF.

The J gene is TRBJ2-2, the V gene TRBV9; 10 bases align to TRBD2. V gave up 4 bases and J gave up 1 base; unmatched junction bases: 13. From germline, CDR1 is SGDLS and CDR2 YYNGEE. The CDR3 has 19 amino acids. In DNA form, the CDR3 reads TGTGCCAGCAGCCCCCCGGGGCTAGCGGGAGTGATGAACACCGGGGAGCTGTTTTTT. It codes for CASSPPGLAGVMNTGELFF.

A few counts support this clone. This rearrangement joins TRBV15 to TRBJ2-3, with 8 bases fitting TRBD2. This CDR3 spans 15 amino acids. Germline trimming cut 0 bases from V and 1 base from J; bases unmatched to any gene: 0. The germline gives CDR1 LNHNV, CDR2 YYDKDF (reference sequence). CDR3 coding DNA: TGTGCCACCAGCAGAGAGCGGGGGGGCACAGATACGCAGTATTTT. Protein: CATSRERGGTDTQYF.

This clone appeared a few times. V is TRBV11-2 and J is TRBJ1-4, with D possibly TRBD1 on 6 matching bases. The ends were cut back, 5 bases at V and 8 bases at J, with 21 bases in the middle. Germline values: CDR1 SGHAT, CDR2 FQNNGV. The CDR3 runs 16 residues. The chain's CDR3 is CASSVLQGGRREKLFF. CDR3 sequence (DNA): TGTGCCAGCAGCGTACTACAGGGAGGGAGAAGGGAAAAACTGTTTTTT.

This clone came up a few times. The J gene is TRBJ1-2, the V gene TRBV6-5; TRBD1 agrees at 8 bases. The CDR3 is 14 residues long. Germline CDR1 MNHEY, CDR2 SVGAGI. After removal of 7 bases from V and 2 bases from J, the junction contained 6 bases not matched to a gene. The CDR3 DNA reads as TGTGCCAGCAACCCAGGGGGCGCGAACTATGGCTACACCTTC. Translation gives CASNPGGANYGYTF.

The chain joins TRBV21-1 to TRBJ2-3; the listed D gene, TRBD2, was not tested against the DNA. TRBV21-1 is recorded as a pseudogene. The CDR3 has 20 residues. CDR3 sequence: CASSKALWGMEGTSTDTQYF. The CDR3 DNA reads TGTGCCAGCAGCAAAGCGCTGTGGGGTATGGAGGGCACTAGCACAGATACGCAGTATTTT.

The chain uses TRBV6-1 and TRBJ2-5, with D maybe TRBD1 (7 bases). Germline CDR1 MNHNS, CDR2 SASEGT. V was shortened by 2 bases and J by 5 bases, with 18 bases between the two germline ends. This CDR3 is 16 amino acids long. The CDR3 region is CASSEWGRGRWETQYF. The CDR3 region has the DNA TGTGCCAGCAGTGAATGGGGCAGGGGGAGGTGGGAGACCCAGTACTTC.

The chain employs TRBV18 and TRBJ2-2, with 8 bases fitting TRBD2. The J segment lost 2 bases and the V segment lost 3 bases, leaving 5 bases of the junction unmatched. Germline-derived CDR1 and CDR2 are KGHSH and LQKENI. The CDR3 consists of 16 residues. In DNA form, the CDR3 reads TGTGCCAGCTCACCGCGGGGGGTCGGAAACACCGGGGAGCTGTTTTTT. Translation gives CASSPRGVGNTGELFF.

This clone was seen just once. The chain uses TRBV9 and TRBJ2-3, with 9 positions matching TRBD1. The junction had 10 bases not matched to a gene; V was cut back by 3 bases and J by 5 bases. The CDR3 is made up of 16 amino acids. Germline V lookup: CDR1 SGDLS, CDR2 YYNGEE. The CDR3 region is CASSARGQGFGDTQYF. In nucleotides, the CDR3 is TGTGCCAGCAGCGCCAGGGGACAGGGATTCGGAGATACGCAGTATTTT.

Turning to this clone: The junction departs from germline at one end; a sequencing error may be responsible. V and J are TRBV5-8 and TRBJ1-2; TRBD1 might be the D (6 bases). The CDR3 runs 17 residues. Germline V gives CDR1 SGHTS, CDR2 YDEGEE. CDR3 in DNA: TGTGCCGGCAGCCCACACGGTGGCGGGGGGCGCACCTATGGCTACACCTTC. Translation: CAGSPHGGGGRTYGYTF.

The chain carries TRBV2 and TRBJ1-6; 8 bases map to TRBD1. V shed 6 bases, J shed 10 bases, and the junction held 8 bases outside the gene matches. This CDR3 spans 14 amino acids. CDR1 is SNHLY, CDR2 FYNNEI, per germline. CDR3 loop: CASSAPGGESPLHF. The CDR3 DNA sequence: TGTGCCAGCAGCGCCCCAGGGGGCGAATCACCCCTCCACTTT.

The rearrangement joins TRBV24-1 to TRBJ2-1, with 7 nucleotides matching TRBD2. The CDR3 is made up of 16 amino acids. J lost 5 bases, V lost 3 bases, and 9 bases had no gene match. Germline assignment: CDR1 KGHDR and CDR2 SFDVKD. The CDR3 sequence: CATSDNAGTTNNEQFF. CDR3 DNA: TGTGCCACCAGTGATAACGCCGGGACTACTAACAATGAGCAGTTCTTC.

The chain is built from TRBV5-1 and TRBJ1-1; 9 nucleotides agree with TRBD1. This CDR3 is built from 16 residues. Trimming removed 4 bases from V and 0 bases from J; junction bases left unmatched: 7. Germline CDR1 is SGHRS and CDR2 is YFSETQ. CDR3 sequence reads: CASSTRGQGLNTEAFF. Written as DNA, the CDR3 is TGCGCCAGCAGCACACGGGGACAGGGATTGAACACTGAAGCTTTCTTT.

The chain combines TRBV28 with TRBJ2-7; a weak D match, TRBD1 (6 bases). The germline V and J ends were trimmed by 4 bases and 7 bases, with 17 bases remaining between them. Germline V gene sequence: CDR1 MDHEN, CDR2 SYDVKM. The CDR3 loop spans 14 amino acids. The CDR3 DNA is TGTGCCAGCAGTTCCCTCAGGGGATGGAGAGAGCAGTACTTC. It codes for CASSSLRGWREQYF.

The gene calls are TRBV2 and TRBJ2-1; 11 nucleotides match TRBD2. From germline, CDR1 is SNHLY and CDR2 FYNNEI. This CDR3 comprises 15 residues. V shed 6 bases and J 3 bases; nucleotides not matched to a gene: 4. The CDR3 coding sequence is TGTGCCAGCAGATCACTAGCGGGAGTCTACAATGAGCAGTTCTTC. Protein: CASRSLAGVYNEQFF.

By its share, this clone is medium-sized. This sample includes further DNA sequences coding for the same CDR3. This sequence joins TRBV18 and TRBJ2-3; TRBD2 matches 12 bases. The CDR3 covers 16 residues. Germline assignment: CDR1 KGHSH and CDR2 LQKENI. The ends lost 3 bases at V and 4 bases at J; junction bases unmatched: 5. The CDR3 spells CASSPLTSGGADTQYF. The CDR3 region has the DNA TGTGCCAGCTCACCGCTGACTAGCGGGGGTGCAGATACGCAGTATTTT. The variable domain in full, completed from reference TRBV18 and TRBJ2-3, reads NAGVMQNPRHLVRRRGQEARLRCSPMKGHSHVYWYRQLPEEGLKFMVYLQKENIIDESGMPKERFSAEFPKEGPSILRIQQVVRGDSAAYFCASSPLTSGGADTQYFGPGTRLTVL.

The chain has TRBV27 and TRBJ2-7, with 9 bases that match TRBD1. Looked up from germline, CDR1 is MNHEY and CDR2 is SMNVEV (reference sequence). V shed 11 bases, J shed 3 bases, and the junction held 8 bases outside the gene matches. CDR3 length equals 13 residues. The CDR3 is CAARGQGSYEQYF. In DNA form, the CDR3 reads TGTGCCGCGAGGGGACAGGGTAGCTACGAGCAGTACTTC.

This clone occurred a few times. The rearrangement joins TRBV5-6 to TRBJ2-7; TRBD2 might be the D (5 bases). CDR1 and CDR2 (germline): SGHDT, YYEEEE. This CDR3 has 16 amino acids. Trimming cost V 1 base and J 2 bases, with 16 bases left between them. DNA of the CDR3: TGTGCCAGCAGCTTGTTCGGAGCTAGCCAAGCCTACGAGCAGTACTTC. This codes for CASSLFGASQAYEQYF. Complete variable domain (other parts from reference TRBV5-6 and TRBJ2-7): DAGVTQSPTHLIKTRGQQVTLRCSPKSGHDTVSWYQQALGQGPQFIFQYYEEEERQRGNFPDRFSGHQFPNYSSELNVNALLLGDSALYLCASSLFGASQAYEQYFGPGTRLTVT.